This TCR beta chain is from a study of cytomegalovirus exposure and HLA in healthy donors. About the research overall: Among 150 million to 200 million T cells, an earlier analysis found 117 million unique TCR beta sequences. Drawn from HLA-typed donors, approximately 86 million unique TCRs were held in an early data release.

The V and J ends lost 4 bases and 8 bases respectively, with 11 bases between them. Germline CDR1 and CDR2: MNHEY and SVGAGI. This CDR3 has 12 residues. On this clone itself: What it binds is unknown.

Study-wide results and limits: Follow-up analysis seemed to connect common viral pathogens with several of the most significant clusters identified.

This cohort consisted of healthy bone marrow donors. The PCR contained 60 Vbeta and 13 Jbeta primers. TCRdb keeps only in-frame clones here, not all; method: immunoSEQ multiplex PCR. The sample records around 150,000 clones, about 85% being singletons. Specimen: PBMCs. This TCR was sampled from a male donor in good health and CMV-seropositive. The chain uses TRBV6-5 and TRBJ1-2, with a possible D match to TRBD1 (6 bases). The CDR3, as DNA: TGTGCCAGCAGTTCAGGGGCGCGGGGCTACACCTTC. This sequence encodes CASSSGARGYTF.